This entry lists 28 T cell receptor beta chains sequenced from one sample in a study of brain metastases from non-small cell lung cancer. Generated by immunoSEQ multiplex PCR, the TCRdb table keeps only in-frame clones and is missing some. Here the sample spans some 1,200 clones, 83% being singletons. The specimen sequenced was tissue from a brain metastasis. Receptor source: a donor at least 40 years old with non-small cell lung cancer.

With respect to this clone: The junction does not match germline at one end; this may be a read error. Other DNA sequences in this sample translate to the same CDR3. V gene TRBV5-1 combines with J gene TRBJ1-2; no firm D call. Germline CDR1 reads SGHRS; CDR2 reads YFSETQ. The CDR3 length is 15 residues. CDR3 sequence reads: CASRDLFNPNYGYTF. CDR3 DNA: TGCGCCAGCAGGGATCTGTTTAACCCTAATTATGGCTACACCTTC.

The chain carries TRBV27 and TRBJ2-1; TRBD1 aligns across 8 bases. V shed 3 bases, J shed 6 bases, and the junction held 10 bases outside the gene matches. This CDR3 is 16 amino acids long. From germline, CDR1 is MNHEY and CDR2 SMNVEV (reference sequence). The CDR3 DNA follows: TGTGCCAGCAGTTTCTCCGGGACAGGCCTTTTCAATGAGCAGTTCTTC. Translated: CASSFSGTGLFNEQFF.

Comments on this clone: At one end, the junction sequence differs from germline, possibly due to a read error. The chain couples TRBV2 to TRBJ1-5; D may be TRBD1 (6 bases). This CDR3 has 13 amino acids. The germline CDR1 and CDR2 sequences are SNHLY and FYNNEI. This CDR3 reads CTSVGGDNQPQHF. The CDR3 region has the DNA TGTACCAGCGTCGGGGGGGACAATCAACCCCAGCATTTT.

On this clone: At the DNA level, this CDR3 is encoded by other sequences in the same sample as well. V usage is TRBV3-1 (or the pseudogene TRBV3-2) and J usage is TRBJ2-5; no firm D call. Looked up from germline, CDR1 is LGHDT and CDR2 is YNNKEL (reference sequence). Trimming pared 1 base from V and 7 bases from J, leaving 16 bases between. The CDR3 contains 15 residues. The CDR3 sequence is CASSQGSGPAGTQYF. CDR3 bases: TGTGCCAGCAGCCAAGGGAGTGGGCCGGCCGGGACCCAGTACTTC.

The CDR3 reads CASSSGSLNYGYTF. Written as DNA, the CDR3 is TGTGCCAGCAGTTCAGGGTCCCTAAACTATGGCTACACCTTC. The chain links TRBV28 to TRBJ1-2, with D perhaps TRBD1 (5 bases). V was pared by 4 bases and J by 2 bases, with 11 bases between. In germline, CDR1 is MDHEN, CDR2 SYDVKM. The CDR3 loop spans 14 amino acids.

The J gene is TRBJ1-2, the V gene TRBV28, with D possibly TRBD1 on 6 matching bases. The length of the CDR3 is 18 residues. Trimming removed 8 bases at V and 7 bases at J, with 32 bases between. CDR1 and CDR2 from the germline V gene are MDHEN and SYDVKM. This chain's CDR3 is CASDSFMPGHLAPGGYTF. Here the CDR3 DNA reads TGTGCCAGCGACAGTTTCATGCCGGGACACCTCGCGCCGGGTGGCTACACCTTC.

The chain couples TRBV6-5 to TRBJ1-4; D is unresolved. The CDR3 totals 14 residues. From germline, CDR1 is MNHEY and CDR2 SVGAGI. With 0 bases removed from V and 6 bases from J, the gap between germline ends came to 8 bases. The CDR3 here is CASSYSNGDEKLFF. For the CDR3, the DNA is TGTGCCAGCAGTTACTCGAACGGGGATGAAAAACTGTTTTTT.

A word on this clone: A much larger clone lies a single base off, so this may be a read error. The chain uses TRBV6-1 and TRBJ2-3, with D perhaps matching TRBD2 (6 bases). CDR1 and CDR2 from the germline V gene are MNHNS and SASEGT. The CDR3 consists of 15 residues. The CDR3 reads CASSDWAGSTDMQYF. The CDR3 coding sequence is TGTGCCAGCAGTGATTGGGCGGGGAGCACAGATATGCAGTATTTT.

The V call is TRBV7-3, the J call TRBJ2-1, with D possibly TRBD2 on 5 matching bases. This CDR3 has 13 residues. Germline CDR1 reads SGHTA; CDR2 reads FQGTGA. The V and J ends lost 5 bases and 0 bases respectively, with 5 bases between them. The CDR3 protein is CASSRDSYNEQFF. The CDR3 region has the DNA TGTGCCAGCAGCCGGGACTCCTACAATGAGCAGTTCTTC.

This sequence joins TRBV7-9 and TRBJ2-3; weak D call: TRBD2 (5 bases). Germline values: CDR1 SEHNR, CDR2 FQNEAQ (reference sequence). Trimming cost V 6 bases and J 0 bases, with 7 bases left between them. The CDR3 is 13 residues long. The CDR3 is CASSLASTDTQYF. In DNA form, the CDR3 reads TGTGCCAGCAGTCTAGCTAGCACAGATACGCAGTATTTT. The variable domain in full, with the rest retrieved from reference TRBV7-9 and TRBJ2-3, is DTGVSQNPRHKITKRGQNVTFRCDPISEHNRLYWYRQTLGQGPEFLTYFQNEAQLEKSRLLSDRFSAERPKGSFSTLEIQRTEQGDSAMYLCASSLASTDTQYFGPGTRLTVL.

This chain connects TRBV9 to TRBJ1-6; D call uncertain. Trimming took 0 bases from V and 7 from J, leaving 11 bases between them. CDR1 SGDLS and CDR2 YYNGEE come from the germline V gene. The CDR3 is 15 residues long. The CDR3 sequence: CASSVEGGGNSPLHF. CDR3 nucleotide sequence: TGTGCCAGCAGCGTAGAGGGAGGTGGCAATTCACCCCTCCACTTT.

The chain uses TRBV15 and TRBJ2-5; D may correspond to TRBD1 or TRBD2 (6 bases each). The CDR3 length is 16 residues. The V and J ends lost 6 bases and 2 bases respectively, with 19 bases between them. Germline loops: CDR1 LNHNV, CDR2 YYDKDF (reference sequence). This CDR3 reads CATSKKPGAHQETQYF. CDR3 sequence (DNA): TGTGCCACCAGTAAGAAACCGGGGGCCCATCAAGAGACCCAGTACTTC. Supplemented by reference TRBV15 and TRBJ2-5, the full variable domain reads DAMVIQNPRYQVTQFGKPVTLSCSQTLNHNVMYWYQQKSSQAPKLLFHYYDKDFNNEADTPDNFQSRRPNTSFCFLDIRSPGLGDTAMYLCATSKKPGAHQETQYFGPGTRLLVL.

The chain uses TRBV2 and TRBJ2-7; the match to TRBD1 covers 8 bases. Trimming removed 6 bases from V and 4 bases from J; junction bases left unmatched: 8. Germline lookup yields CDR1 SNHLY and CDR2 FYNNEI. CDR3 size: 14 residues. The CDR3 nucleotides read TGTGCCAGCAGCCCATCAGGGGGCGGGTACGAGCAGTACTTC. This sequence encodes CASSPSGGGYEQYF.

This sequence joins TRBV6-5 and TRBJ2-7, with 7 bases fitting TRBD1. The J segment lost 6 bases and the V segment lost 5 bases, leaving 10 bases of the junction unmatched. This CDR3 region has 14 residues. Germline V lookup: CDR1 MNHEY, CDR2 SVGAGI. Here the CDR3 reads CASSHLGQVPEQYF. The CDR3 DNA sequence: TGTGCCAGCAGTCACCTTGGACAGGTTCCCGAGCAGTACTTC.

This chain uses TRBV3-1 (or the pseudogene TRBV3-2) with TRBJ2-5, with D perhaps being TRBD1 or TRBD2 (5 bases each). The CDR3 has 17 amino acids. Looked up from germline, CDR1 is LGHDT and CDR2 is YNNKEL (reference sequence). Trimming cost V 1 base and J 4 bases, with 19 bases left between them. DNA of the CDR3: TGTGCCAGCAGCCAAGGGGGGAGCTCGAGAGGTGGAGAGACCCAGTACTTC. Translated: CASSQGGSSRGGETQYF.

The V gene is TRBV6-5, the J gene TRBJ1-1; possible D gene TRBD1, 5 bases. Germline V gene data show CDR1 as MNHEY and CDR2 as SVGAGI. The CDR3 length is 14 residues. The V end was cut by 6 bases, the J end by 4 bases, with 15 bases between. Here the CDR3 reads CASRRGRGSTEAFF. The CDR3 nucleotides are TGTGCCAGCAGGAGGGGCCGGGGGTCCACTGAAGCTTTCTTT.

The DNA of the CDR3 is TGTGCCAGCAGTTATGGGAGGAGGTCCTACAATGAGCAGTTCTTC. It translates to CASSYGRRSYNEQFF. V gene TRBV6-5 combines with J gene TRBJ2-1, with TRBD2 as a possible D gene (6 bases). Trimming stripped 3 bases from V and 1 base from J, with 10 bases between. The CDR3 covers 15 residues. Per the germline V gene, CDR1 is MNHEY and CDR2 is SVGAGI.

The chain uses TRBV5-1 and TRBJ2-7; D perhaps matches TRBD2 (6 bases). Germline CDR1 is SGHRS and CDR2 is YFSETQ. Trimming took 3 bases from V and 4 from J, leaving 23 bases between them. This CDR3 is built from 17 residues. The DNA for the CDR3 is TGCGCCAGCAGCTGGACGTCCGGGACGGGGGACGTTTACGAGCAGTACTTC. It specifies CASSWTSGTGDVYEQYF.

This sequence joins TRBV6-6 and TRBJ1-5, with a possible D match to TRBD1 (6 bases). Trimming took off 6 bases at V and 1 base at J, with 13 bases between the two ends. The CDR3 totals 15 residues. CDR1 MNHNY and CDR2 SVGAGI come from the germline V gene (reference sequence). The CDR3 bases are TGTGCCAGCAGGCTACAGGGCCTAAGCAATCAGCCCCAGCATTTT. Amino acid sequence: CASRLQGLSNQPQHF.

The chain employs TRBV6-5 and TRBJ2-3, with TRBD2 matching over 7 bases. This CDR3 contains 15 residues. Germline assignment: CDR1 MNHEY and CDR2 SVGAGI. After removal of 0 bases from V and 4 bases from J, the junction contained 4 bases not matched to a gene. This CDR3 reads CASSYSAGEADTQYF. CDR3 in DNA: TGTGCCAGCAGTTACTCGGCGGGGGAAGCAGATACGCAGTATTTT.

In the case of this clone: One end of the junction fails to match germline, which may point to a read error. This sequence joins TRBV15 and TRBJ2-1; D not resolved. Germline V CDR1 and CDR2: LNHNV, YYDKDF (reference sequence). The CDR3 consists of 16 residues. CDR3 residues: CATSRGPDMGNNGQFF. The CDR3 DNA sequence: TGTGCCACCAGCAGAGGACCCGACATGGGTAACAATGGGCAGTTCTTC.

This sequence joins TRBV19 and TRBJ1-1; no definite D call. CDR1 is LNHDA, CDR2 SQIVND, per germline (reference sequence). The CDR3 totals 12 residues. Between the trimmed V and J ends, which lost 5 bases and 2 bases, there was a span of 6 bases. The DNA of the CDR3 is TGTGCCAGTAGTGCTGGAAACACTGAAGCTTTCTTT. Translation: CASSAGNTEAFF. Filled out from reference TRBV19 and TRBJ1-1, the complete variable domain reads DGGITQSPKYLFRKEGQNVTLSCEQNLNHDAMYWYRQDPGQGLRLIYYSQIVNDFQKGDIAEGYSVSREKKESFPLTVTSAQKNPTAFYLCASSAGNTEAFFGQGTRLTVV.

This chain connects TRBV19 to TRBJ2-1; perhaps TRBD2 as D (7 bases). Per germline, CDR1 LNHDA and CDR2 SQIVND (reference sequence). The V and J ends lost 8 bases and 7 bases respectively, with 18 bases between them. CDR3 size: 14 residues. In DNA form, the CDR3 reads TGTGCCAGTCACAGGTTGGGGGGGGCGAATGAGCAGTTCTTC. Translating gives CASHRLGGANEQFF.

Of note for this clone: Other DNA sequences in this sample translate to the same CDR3. The chain recombines TRBV18 with TRBJ1-2, with TRBD1 identical over 7 bases. The V and J ends lost 4 bases and 5 bases, in that order; junction bases with no gene match: 4. Germline CDR1 is KGHSH and CDR2 is LQKENI. The CDR3 loop spans 13 amino acids. The CDR3 loop reads CASSRDSYYGYTF. In DNA, the CDR3 is TGTGCCAGCTCACGGGACAGTTATTATGGCTACACCTTC.

V is TRBV7-2 and J is TRBJ1-5; the match to TRBD1 covers 9 bases. Germline V gives CDR1 SGHTA, CDR2 FQGNSA. The CDR3 runs to 14 residues. V lost 6 bases and J lost 9; bases outside the gene matches: 9. The CDR3 DNA sequence: TGTGCCAGCAGTACCGGGACAGGGCGAGGGCCCCAGCATTTT. It translates to CASSTGTGRGPQHF.

The V and J genes are TRBV24-1 and TRBJ1-4, with D unresolved. Germline CDR1 is KGHDR and CDR2 is SFDVKD. The V end was cut by 0 bases, the J end by 7 bases, with 2 bases between. The CDR3 covers 12 residues. CDR3 amino acids: CATSDLGEKLFF. CDR3 nucleotides: TGTGCCACCAGTGATTTGGGTGAAAAACTGTTTTTT.

This clone is a singleton in its sample. The CDR3 loop is CASSPAEGNQPQHF. CDR3 in DNA: TGTGCCAGCTCACCGGCAGAGGGCAATCAGCCCCAGCATTTT. This sequence joins TRBV18 and TRBJ1-5, with D unresolved. There are 14 residues in the CDR3. The V gene lost 3 bases and the J gene lost 2 bases, with 8 bases spanning the gap. Germline CDR1 and CDR2: KGHSH and LQKENI.

CDR3 residues: CASRFTGAATEAFF. The CDR3 DNA is TGTGCCAGCAGATTCACAGGGGCGGCCACTGAAGCTTTCTTT. The chain joins TRBV11-2 to TRBJ1-1; 7 bases line up with TRBD1. Germline CDR1 and CDR2: SGHAT and FQNNGV. J was trimmed by 4 bases and V by 6 bases; bases with no gene match: 8. The length of the CDR3 is 14 residues.